The T cell receptor beta chain under discussion was sequenced for a study of blood T cells in healthy people across ages. PCR was performed a second time for about 6 to 12 cycles using a sample-barcoded 5' primer and a J-beta primer mix. Every cDNA molecule carried a tag from a template-switch adaptor bearing 12 random nucleotides. TCRdb fed the 5' RACE reads into MiXCR, producing one record per CDR3 protein. Of 540,000 or so distinct CDR3 sequences listed, around 24% are singletons. Roughly 10 milliliters of peripheral blood were drawn from each donor into EDTA-treated tubes. The CDR3 extends over 15 amino acids. V dropped 4 bases and J dropped 6; count of bases not matched to a gene: 6. Germline assignment: CDR1 SGHRS and CDR2 YFSETQ. The sample was also reused in another study, on T cells of mothers and their children. This second study notes: Once extracted, all RNA went into cDNA synthesis at 1.5 ug per 15 ul.

The chain employs TRBV5-1 and TRBJ2-3, with TRBD2 matching over 12 bases. The source material was blood. The TCR was taken from a boy between 10 and 17 years old in good health. The CDR3 DNA reads as TGCGCCAGCAGCATTACTAGCGGGGGGATCGATACGCAGTATTTT. Translation gives CASSITSGGIDTQYF.